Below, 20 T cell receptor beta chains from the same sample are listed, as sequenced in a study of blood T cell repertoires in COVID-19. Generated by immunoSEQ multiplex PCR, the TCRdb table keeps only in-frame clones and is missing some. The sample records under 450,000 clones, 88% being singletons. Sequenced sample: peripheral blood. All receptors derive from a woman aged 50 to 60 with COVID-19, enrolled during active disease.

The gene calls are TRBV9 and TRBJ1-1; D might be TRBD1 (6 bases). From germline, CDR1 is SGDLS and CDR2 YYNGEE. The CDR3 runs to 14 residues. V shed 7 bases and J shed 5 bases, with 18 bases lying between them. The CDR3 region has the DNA TGTGCCAGCGAACCCCACGGGGGGCAAACTGAAGCTTTCTTT. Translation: CASEPHGGQTEAFF. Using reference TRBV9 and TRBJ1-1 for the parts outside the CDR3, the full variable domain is DSGVTQTPKHLITATGQRVTLRCSPRSGDLSVYWYQQSLDQGLQFLIQYYNGEERAKGNILERFSAQQFPDLHSELNLSSLELGDSALYFCASEPHGGQTEAFFGQGTRLTVV.

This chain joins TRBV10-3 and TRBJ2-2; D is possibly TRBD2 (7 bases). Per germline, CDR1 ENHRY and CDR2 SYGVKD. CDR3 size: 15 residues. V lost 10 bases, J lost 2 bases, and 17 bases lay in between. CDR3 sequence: CASGGGHLNTGELFF. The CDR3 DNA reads TGTGCCAGCGGGGGCGGACACTTAAACACCGGGGAGCTGTTTTTT.

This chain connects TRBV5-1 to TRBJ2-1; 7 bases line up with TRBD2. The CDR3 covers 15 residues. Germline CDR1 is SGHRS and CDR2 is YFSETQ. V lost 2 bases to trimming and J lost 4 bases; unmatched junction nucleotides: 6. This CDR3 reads CASSLAGEGYNEQFF. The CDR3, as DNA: TGCGCCAGCAGCTTAGCTGGGGAGGGGTACAATGAGCAGTTCTTC.

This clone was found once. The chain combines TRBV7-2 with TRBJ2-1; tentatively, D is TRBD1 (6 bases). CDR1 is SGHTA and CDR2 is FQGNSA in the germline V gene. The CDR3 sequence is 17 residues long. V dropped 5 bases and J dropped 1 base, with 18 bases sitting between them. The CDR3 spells CASSLRTAIISYNEQFF. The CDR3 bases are TGTGCCAGCAGCCTCCGGACAGCCATCATATCCTACAATGAGCAGTTCTTC.

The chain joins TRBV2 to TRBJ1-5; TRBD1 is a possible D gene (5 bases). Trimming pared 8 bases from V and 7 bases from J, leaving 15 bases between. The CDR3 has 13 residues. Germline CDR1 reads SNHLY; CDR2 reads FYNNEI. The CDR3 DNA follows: TGTGCCAGCTGGGTGGGGGGGGAACAGCCCCAGCATTTT. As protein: CASWVGGEQPQHF.

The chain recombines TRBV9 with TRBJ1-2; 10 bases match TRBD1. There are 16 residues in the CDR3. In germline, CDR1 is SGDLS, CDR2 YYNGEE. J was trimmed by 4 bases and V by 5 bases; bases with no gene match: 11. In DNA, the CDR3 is TGTGCCAGCAGGGGTCCTGGGACAGGGGAATCCTATGGCTACACCTTC. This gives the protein CASRGPGTGESYGYTF.

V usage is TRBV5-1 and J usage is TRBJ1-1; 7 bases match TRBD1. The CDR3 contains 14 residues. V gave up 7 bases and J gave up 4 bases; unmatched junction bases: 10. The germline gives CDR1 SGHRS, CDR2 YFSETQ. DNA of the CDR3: TGCGCCAGCTTACCAGAGGGGGCCAGCACTGAAGCTTTCTTT. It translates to CASLPEGASTEAFF.

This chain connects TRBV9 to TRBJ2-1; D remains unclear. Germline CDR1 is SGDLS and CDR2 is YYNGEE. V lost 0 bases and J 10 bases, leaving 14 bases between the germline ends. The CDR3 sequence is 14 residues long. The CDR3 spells CASSVASYSREQFF. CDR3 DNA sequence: TGTGCCAGCAGCGTAGCGTCTTACTCCCGCGAGCAGTTCTTC.

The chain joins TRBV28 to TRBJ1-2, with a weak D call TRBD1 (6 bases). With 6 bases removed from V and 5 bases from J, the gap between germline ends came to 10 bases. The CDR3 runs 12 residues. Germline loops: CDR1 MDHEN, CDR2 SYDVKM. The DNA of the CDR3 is TGTGCCAGCAGGGACAGCCGATATGGCTACACCTTC. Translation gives CASRDSRYGYTF.

CDR3 in amino acids: CASFERGSSYNEQFF. CDR3 nucleotides: TGTGCCAGCTTTGAGCGGGGGAGCTCCTACAATGAGCAGTTCTTC. This chain links TRBV28 with TRBJ2-1; 8 bases are shared with TRBD2. This CDR3 is 15 amino acids long. The V gene's germline CDR1 is MDHEN and CDR2 SYDVKM. J lost 0 bases, V lost 8 bases, and 6 bases had no gene match. Full variable domain (missing parts from reference TRBV28 and TRBJ2-1): DVKVTQSSRYLVKRTGEKVFLECVQDMDHENMFWYRQDPGLGLRLIYFSYDVKMKEKGDIPEGYSVSREKKERFSLILESASTNQTSMYLCASFERGSSYNEQFFGPGTRLTVL.

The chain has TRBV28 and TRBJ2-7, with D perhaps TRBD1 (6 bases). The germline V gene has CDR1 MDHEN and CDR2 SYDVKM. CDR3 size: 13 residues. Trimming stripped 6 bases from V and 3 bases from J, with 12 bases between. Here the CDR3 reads CASRPGHNYEQYF. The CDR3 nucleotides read TGTGCCAGCAGGCCGGGACATAACTACGAGCAGTACTTC.

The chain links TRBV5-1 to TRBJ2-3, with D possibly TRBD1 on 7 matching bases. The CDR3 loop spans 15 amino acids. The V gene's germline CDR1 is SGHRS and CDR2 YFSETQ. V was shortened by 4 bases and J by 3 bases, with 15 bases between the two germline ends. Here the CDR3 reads CASSPQGGRTDTQYF. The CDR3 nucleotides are TGCGCCAGCAGCCCTCAGGGGGGTAGGACAGATACGCAGTATTTT.

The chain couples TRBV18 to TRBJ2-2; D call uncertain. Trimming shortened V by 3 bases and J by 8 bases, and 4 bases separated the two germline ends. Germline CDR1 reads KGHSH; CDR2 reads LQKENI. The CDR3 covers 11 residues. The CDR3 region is CASSPSGELFF. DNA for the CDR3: TGTGCCAGCTCACCCTCGGGGGAGCTGTTTTTT.

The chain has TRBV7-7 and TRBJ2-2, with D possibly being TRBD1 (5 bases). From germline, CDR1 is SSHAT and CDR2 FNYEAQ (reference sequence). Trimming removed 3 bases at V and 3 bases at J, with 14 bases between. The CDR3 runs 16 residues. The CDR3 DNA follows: TGTGCCAGCAGCTTCCAAGTAGGGGCACACACCGGGGAGCTGTTTTTT. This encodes CASSFQVGAHTGELFF.

The CDR3 sequence is CASSQWGEDGLNEKLFF. The CDR3 DNA sequence: TGTGCCAGCAGCCAATGGGGGGAGGACGGACTTAATGAAAAACTGTTTTTT. The chain has TRBV14 and TRBJ1-4; D is possibly TRBD1 (5 bases). This CDR3 is 17 amino acids long. The V end lost 2 bases, the J end lost 4 bases, and 17 bases lay between the germline ends. Germline V gene lookup returns CDR1 SGHDN and CDR2 FVKESK.

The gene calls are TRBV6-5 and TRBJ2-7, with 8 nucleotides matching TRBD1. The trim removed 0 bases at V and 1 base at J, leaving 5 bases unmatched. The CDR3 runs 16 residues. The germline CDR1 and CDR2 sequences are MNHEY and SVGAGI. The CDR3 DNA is TGTGCCAGCAGTTACTCCGGGACAGGTGGATCCTACGAGCAGTACTTC. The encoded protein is CASSYSGTGGSYEQYF.

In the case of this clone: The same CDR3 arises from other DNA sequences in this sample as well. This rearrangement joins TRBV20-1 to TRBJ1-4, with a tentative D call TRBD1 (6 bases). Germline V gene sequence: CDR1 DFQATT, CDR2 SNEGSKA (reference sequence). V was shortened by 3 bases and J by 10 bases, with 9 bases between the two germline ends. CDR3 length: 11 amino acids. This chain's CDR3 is CSAREQGKLFF. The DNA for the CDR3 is TGCAGTGCTAGGGAACAGGGAAAACTGTTTTTT.

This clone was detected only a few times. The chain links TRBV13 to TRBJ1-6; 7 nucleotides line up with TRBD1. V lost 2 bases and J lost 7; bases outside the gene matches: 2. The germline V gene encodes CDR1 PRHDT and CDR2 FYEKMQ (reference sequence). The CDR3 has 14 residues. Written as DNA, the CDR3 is TGTGCCAGCAGCTTAAAGGGGGCGAATTCACCCCTCCACTTT. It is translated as CASSLKGANSPLHF.

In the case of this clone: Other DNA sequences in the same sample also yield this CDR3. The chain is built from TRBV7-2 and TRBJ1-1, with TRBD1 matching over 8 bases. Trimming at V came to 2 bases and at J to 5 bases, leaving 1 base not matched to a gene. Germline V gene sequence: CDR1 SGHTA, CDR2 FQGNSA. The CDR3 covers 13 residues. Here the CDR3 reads CASSLQGATEAFF. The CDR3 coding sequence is TGTGCCAGCAGCTTACAGGGGGCGACTGAAGCTTTCTTT.

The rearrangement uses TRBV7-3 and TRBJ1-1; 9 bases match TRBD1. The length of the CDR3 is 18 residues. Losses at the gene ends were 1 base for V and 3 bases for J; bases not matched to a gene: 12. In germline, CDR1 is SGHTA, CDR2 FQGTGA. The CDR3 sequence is CASSLKTPGQGYDTEAFF. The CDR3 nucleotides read TGTGCCAGCAGCTTAAAGACCCCGGGACAGGGATACGACACTGAAGCTTTCTTT. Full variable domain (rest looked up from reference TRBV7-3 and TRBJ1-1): GAGVSQTPSNKVTEKGKYVELRCDPISGHTALYWYRQSLGQGPEFLIYFQGTGAADDSGLPNDRFFAVRPEGSVSTLKIQRTERGDSAVYLCASSLKTPGQGYDTEAFFGQGTRLTVV.